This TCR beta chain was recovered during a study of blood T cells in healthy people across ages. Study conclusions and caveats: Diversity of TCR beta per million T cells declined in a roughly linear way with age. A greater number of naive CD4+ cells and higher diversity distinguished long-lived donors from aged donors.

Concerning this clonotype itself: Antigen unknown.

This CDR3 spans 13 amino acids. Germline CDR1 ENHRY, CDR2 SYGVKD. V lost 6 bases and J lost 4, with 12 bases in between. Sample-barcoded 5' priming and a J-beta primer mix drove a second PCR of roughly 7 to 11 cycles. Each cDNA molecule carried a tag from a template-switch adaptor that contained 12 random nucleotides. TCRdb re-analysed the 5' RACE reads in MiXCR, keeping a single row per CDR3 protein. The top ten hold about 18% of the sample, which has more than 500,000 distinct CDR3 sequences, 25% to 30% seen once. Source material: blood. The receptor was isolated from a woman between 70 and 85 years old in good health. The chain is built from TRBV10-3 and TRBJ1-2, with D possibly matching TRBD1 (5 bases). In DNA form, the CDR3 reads TGTGCCATCAGCGTTGACAGCCGCTATGGCTACACCTTC. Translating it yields CAISVDSRYGYTF.